The subject of this entry is one T cell receptor beta chain. Antigen unknown. This sample is part of a study of T cell responses to AZD1222 COVID-19 vaccine. Study-level points and caveats: Nearly half of unique spike-specific TCRs reportedly avoided B.1.351 and B.1.1.7 mutated regions. The sample set comprised mostly white British donors with more females, and clonal diversity was possibly underestimated.

The protocol was immunoSEQ multiplex PCR, while the TCRdb copy is restricted to in-frame clones and leaves out a portion. In the table there are hundreds of thousands of clones, approximately 94% of which are singletons. V was clipped by 8 bases and J by 4 bases, with 9 bases between them. Per germline, CDR1 MNHEY and CDR2 SVGAGI. The CDR3 totals 12 residues. This receptor was identified in an adult in good health. The chain recombines TRBV6-5 with TRBJ1-3; D is unresolved. Here the sequenced sample was peripheral blood, taken on day 0 of MenACWY control vaccination. CDR3 amino acids: CASSHRGNTIYF. CDR3 nucleotide sequence: TGTGCCAGCTCTCATCGAGGAAACACCATATATTTT.